Listed below are T cell receptor beta chains from one sample, sequenced in a study of cytomegalovirus exposure and HLA in healthy donors. The table came from immunoSEQ multiplex PCR; TCRdb's copy has only in-frame clones and leaves some out. In the table there are about 120,000 clones, roughly 82% of which are singletons. The specimen sequenced was PBMCs. All receptors derive from a woman in her thirties or forties in good health and CMV-seropositive. Each CDR3 is given with its conserved first and last residue. Each record gives: J gene, D gene, clone size, V gene, CDR3 DNA, CDR3 protein. The D gene is left open where the match is weak. Only some rows state a clone size, as once, few, many or a class for expanded clones.

TRBJ2-7	.	.	TRBV2	TGTGCCAGCAGTGCCCTCGGGTACGAGCAGTACTTC	CASSALGYEQYF
TRBJ2-3	.	.	TRBV27	TGTGCCAGCAGTCCTCCTTGGGCCCGGGATACGCAGTATTTT	CASSPPWARDTQYF
TRBJ2-1	.	.	TRBV15	TGTGCCACCAGCAGTCCAGCGGGCTCCTACAATGAGCAGTTCTTC	CATSSPAGSYNEQFF
TRBJ1-1	.	.	TRBV29-1	TGCAGCGCCCGATCGGGGTCCACTGAAGCTTTCTTT	CSARSGSTEAFF
TRBJ1-4	TRBD1	.	TRBV18	TGTGCCAGCTCACCACCGGGACAGGGAGGGGAAAAACTGTTTTTT	CASSPPGQGGEKLFF
TRBJ2-1	TRBD2	.	TRBV5-1	TGCGCCAGCAGCTCTAGCGGAGGTTACAATGAGCAGTTCTTC	CASSSSGGYNEQFF
TRBJ1-1	.	once	TRBV7-9	TGTGCCAGCAGCTTATACAGTGAAGCTTTCTTT	CASSLYSEAFF
TRBJ2-7	TRBD2	once	TRBV28	TGTGCCAGCAGTGTAGATAGCGGGCCTAGGTCCTACGAGCAGTACTTC	CASSVDSGPRSYEQYF
TRBJ1-2	TRBD1	.	TRBV28	TGTGCCAGCAGTGTGACTACGGGGACAGGGGATGGCTACACCTTC	CASSVTTGTGDGYTF
TRBJ1-1	.	.	TRBV25-1	TGTGCCAGCAGGACACCTATGAACACTGAAGCTTTCTTT	CASRTPMNTEAFF
TRBJ2-1	.	.	TRBV6-5	TGTGCCAGCAGTTACGGGGGGAACAATGAGCAGTTCTTC	CASSYGGNNEQFF
TRBJ1-5	TRBD1	.	TRBV6-6	TGTGCCACCCTAGGGACAGGGTTCGGCAATCAGCCCCAGCATTTT	CATLGTGFGNQPQHF
TRBJ2-7	.	.	TRBV29-1	TGCAGCGTAAGGCCGGGACACAAATCTACCTACGAGCAGTACTTC	CSVRPGHKSTYEQYF
TRBJ2-3	TRBD2	.	TRBV11-2	TGTGCCAGCAGCTTAGGAGCGGGGGCCACCACAGATACGCAGTATTTT	CASSLGAGATTDTQYF
TRBJ2-1	TRBD1	few	TRBV27	TGTGCCAGCAGTCCCGGGACAGGGGGCCTATACAATGAGCAGTTCTTC	CASSPGTGGLYNEQFF
TRBJ2-2	.	.	TRBV30	TGTGCCTGGAGTGTACAACAGGAGAACACCGGGGAGCTGTTTTTT	CAWSVQQENTGELFF
TRBJ2-1	TRBD1	.	TRBV5-4	TGTGCCAGCAGCTCCGGGACAGGGCGCAATGAGCAGTTCTTC	CASSSGTGRNEQFF
TRBJ2-1	TRBD2	.	TRBV6-4	TGTGCCAGCAGTCTCAGCGGGGGGGCGGAGTCCTACAATGAGCAGTTCTTC	CASSLSGGAESYNEQFF
TRBJ2-7	.	.	TRBV6-1	TGTGCCAGCAGGGCAGGTTCCCTTTACGAGCAGTACTTC	CASRAGSLYEQYF
TRBJ1-5	.	.	TRBV5-1	TGCGCCAGCAGGGTTGGGCCGGGGCAGCCCCAGCATTTT	CASRVGPGQPQHF
TRBJ2-7	TRBD2	.	TRBV4-1	TGCGCCAGCAGCCAGAGGCGGGCGGGACTAGCGGTCTACGAGCAGTACTTC	CASSQRRAGLAVYEQYF
TRBJ2-3	TRBD2	once	TRBV7-2	TGTGCCAGCAGCTTAATGAGCGGGAGGCAAGATACGCAGTATTTT	CASSLMSGRQDTQYF
TRBJ1-3	.	few	TRBV19	TGTGCCAGTAGTAGGAGACAGGAGCTGGGAAACACCATATATTTT	CASSRRQELGNTIYF
TRBJ1-5	.	few	TRBV15	TGTGCCACCAGCAGATCTGGACAAGGCAATCAGCCCCAGAATTTT	CATSRSGQGNQPQNF
TRBJ2-1	.	few	TRBV7-9	TGTGCCAGCAGCGCCAGCGGACTCTCCTACAATGAGCAGTTCTTC	CASSASGLSYNEQFF
TRBJ1-6	TRBD1	.	TRBV5-8	TGTGCCAGCAGCGTCGGGACAGGCCTACCTCTGCGATCCCTCCACTTT	CASSVGTGLPLRSLHF
TRBJ2-7	TRBD1	.	TRBV6-6	TGTGCCAGCCGGGACAGCTACGAGCAGTACTTC	CASRDSYEQYF
TRBJ2-7	.	.	TRBV28	TGTGCCAGCATCGCCCTCGGGAAGGGCATCTACGAGCAGTACTTC	CASIALGKGIYEQYF
TRBJ2-2	.	.	TRBV5-1	TGCGCCAGCCAACTGGGGGGTGTTAACACCGGGGAGCTGTTTTTT	CASQLGGVNTGELFF
TRBJ2-5	.	.	TRBV6-5	TGTGCCAGCAGTTACCAGGGGAAGGGGACCCAGTACTTC	CASSYQGKGTQYF
TRBJ2-7	.	.	TRBV5-8	TGTGCCAGCAGCTTGGGGCAGGGCGGATACGAGCAGTACTTC	CASSLGQGGYEQYF